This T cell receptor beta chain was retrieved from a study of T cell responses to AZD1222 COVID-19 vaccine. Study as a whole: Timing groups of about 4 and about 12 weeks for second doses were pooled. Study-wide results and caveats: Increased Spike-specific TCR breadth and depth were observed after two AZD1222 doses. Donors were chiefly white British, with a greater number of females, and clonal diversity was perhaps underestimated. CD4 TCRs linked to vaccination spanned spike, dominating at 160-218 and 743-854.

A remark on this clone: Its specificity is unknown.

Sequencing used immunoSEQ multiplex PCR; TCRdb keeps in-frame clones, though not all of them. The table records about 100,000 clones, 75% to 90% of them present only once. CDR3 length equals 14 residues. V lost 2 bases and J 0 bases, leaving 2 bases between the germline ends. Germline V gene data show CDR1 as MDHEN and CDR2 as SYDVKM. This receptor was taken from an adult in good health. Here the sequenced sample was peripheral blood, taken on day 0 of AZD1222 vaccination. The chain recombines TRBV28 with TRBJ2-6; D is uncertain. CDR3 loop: CASSLNSGANVLTF. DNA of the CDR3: TGTGCCAGCAGTTTAAACTCTGGGGCCAACGTCCTGACTTTC.